This TCR beta chain was retrieved from a study of blood T cells in healthy people across ages (dated by TCRdb to the mid-2010s). Broadly, across the study: In model experiments, template switching captured roughly one uniquely barcoded TCR beta cDNA molecule for every two T cells. The study measured age-related changes in TCR beta repertoire diversity using deep sequencing normalized with unique cDNA molecular identifiers. The donors were divided into four age groups: young (average about 16 years), middle-aged (approximately 39), aged (roughly 66) and long-lived (around 87). To avoid experimental bias, donors of different ages were randomly spread across the sequencing lanes. For two donors (one aged 18 to 30 and one aged 80 or older), the study analyzed two additional independent replicas of 1 million unique cDNA reads from the same blood draw.

The roughly 39 donors, aged about 6 to 90 years, were systemically healthy Caucasian individuals from Russia. Each donor gave ten milliliters of peripheral blood, drawn into EDTA-treated Vacutainer tubes. Ficoll-Paque density-gradient centrifugation was used to isolate PBMCs, with at least 6.5 million obtained per sample. Trizol reagent was used to extract total RNA from PBMCs, with at least 5 micrograms per sample. The percentages of naive CD45RAhigh/CD27high T cells were determined by flow cytometry on a PBMC aliquot from every donor. On the study overall, not on this receptor specifically: As age increased, observed TCR beta diversity per million T cells dropped in a roughly linear way, and a significant reduction was already evident by age 40. The long-lived group showed more naive CD4+ T cells, fewer expanded clones and increased TCR diversity than the aged group, suggesting age selection. The CMV infection status of donors was not known, potentially confounding age-related changes in expanded clonotypes. Estimates of total diversity based on one million sequenced T cells were regarded as lower bounds and as underestimates. There was a strong correlation between observed TCR beta diversity and the percentage of naive T cells measured by flow cytometry. Because profiling used bulk unsorted PBMCs, naive and antigen-experienced compartments could not be compared conclusively.

The library was obtained by 5' RACE. These reads were obtained on an Illumina HiSeq 2500. A second PCR of about 6 to 11 cycles was performed with a sample-barcoded 5' primer and a J-beta primer mix. A template-switch 5' adaptor carrying 12 random nucleotides introduced a unique molecular identifier onto each TCR beta cDNA molecule. Each sample yielded at least 2.5 million CDR3-containing paired-end reads. First-strand cDNA was synthesized from all RNA with the Mint cDNA synthesis kit, primed by a TRBC-specific oligonucleotide. Following uracil-DNA glycosylase treatment, all cDNA underwent a first 18-cycle PCR with the universal primers M1SS and BC2_uni_R. The published analysis was carried out like this. For normalization, 1 million high-quality reads, each with a distinct molecular identifier, were randomly selected from each sample. Reads with shared molecular identifiers were discarded instead of being binned into consensus sequences. MiTCR, run with a Q25 quality threshold and the strictest error-elimination algorithm, handled CDR3 identification, clonotype clustering and error correction. A nonparametric unseen species model using Euler transformation provided a lower-bound estimate of total TCR beta diversity. In-frame beta chains were kept once TCRdb had trimmed the public reads at Q25 with fastp and called clones with MiXCR. Every CDR3 protein is listed once, alongside the most common genes and DNA of its rows. The authors' filters were not applied to this entry. The sample table records fewer than 800,000 distinct CDR3 sequences; roughly 21% of these occur just once. The biggest ten clones account for roughly 3.7% of the sample.

Points on this clonotype: Its specific antigen is unknown. Within one base of it there is no much larger clone, and no base qualities were kept.

This sequence was found in a man between 65 and 85 years old in good health. Specimen: blood.

For the CDR3, the sequence is CASSYERTSGTNEQFF. The sequenced DNA: TGTGCCAGCAGTTACGAGCGGACTAGCGGGACCAATGAGCAGTTCTTC. Recombination linked TRBV6-5 to TRBJ2-1; TRBD2 matches 12 bases in the middle. The germline V gene encodes CDR1 MNHEY and CDR2 SVGAGI. Ends trimmed: V by 2 bases, J by 6 bases; bases unmatched to a gene: 5. The CDR3 goes from the cysteine to the phenylalanine over 16 residues. This entry keeps only the CDR3 DNA: 48 bases, framed from base 1.